This T cell receptor beta chain was observed in a study of blood T cell repertoires in COVID-19. The overall study: The samples span acute and convalescent COVID-19 from the United States, Italy and Spain. T cells, B-cell-depleted T cells, or PBMCs supplied cDNA or gDNA.

As originally analysed: Reference gene primer amplification gave estimated nucleated cell counts. Data came from immunoSEQ multiplex PCR; TCRdb stores just in-frame clones and leaves some out. V and J calls and clone size come straight from that table; D and trimming were deduced from the DNA. The sample shows about 100,000 clones, roughly 90% of them seen only once. Germline V gene lookup returns CDR1 SGHTA and CDR2 FQGNSA. This CDR3 is built from 14 residues. The V and J ends lost 2 bases and 4 bases respectively, with 12 bases between them. This clonotype was sampled from a human donor with active COVID-19. The donor label of this sample is uncertain. The sample consisted of peripheral blood. The chain combines TRBV7-2 with TRBJ2-7; D might be TRBD1 (5 bases). This CDR3 is CASSLTEGDYEQYF. As DNA, the CDR3 is TGTGCCAGCAGCTTAACCGAAGGGGATTACGAGCAGTACTTC. Full variable domain (missing parts from reference TRBV7-2 and TRBJ2-7): GAGVSQSPSNKVTEKGKDVELRCDPISGHTALYWYRQSLGQGLEFLIYFQGNSAPDKSGLPSDRFSAERTGGSVSTLTIQRTQQEDSAVYLCASSLTEGDYEQYFGPGTRLTVT.